This T cell receptor (beta chain) appears in the sequencing data of a study of blood T cell repertoires in COVID-19. About the research overall: Sample material is recorded as cDNA or gDNA derived from T cells, B-cell-depleted T cells, or PBMCs.

This CDR3 spans 13 amino acids. V lost 0 bases to trimming and J lost 2 bases, with 5 bases between them. Using immunoSEQ multiplex PCR, the repertoire was profiled, and TCRdb retains in-frame clones only, with some absent. Here the sample spans some 200,000 clones, around 84% being singletons. This clonotype was sampled from a man older than 75 with acute or convalescent COVID-19. The V and J genes are TRBV12-3 or TRBV12-4 and TRBJ2-7, with D unclear. Sample: peripheral blood. This CDR3 is CASSLAGAYEQYF. The DNA for the CDR3 is TGTGCCAGCAGTTTAGCGGGCGCCTACGAGCAGTACTTC.